Listed below are T cell receptor beta chains from one sample, sequenced in a study of T cell repertoires in cytomegalovirus infection. TCRdb itself ran the reads through MiXCR, one entry per CDR3 protein. The sample has about 310,000 distinct CDR3 sequences; around 9.1% are singletons. Sequenced: PBMCs. These receptors all stem from a human donor in good health (CMV status not recorded). Some clones in this sample may be carry-over from other donors' samples. CDR3s include the opening cysteine and the closing phenylalanine or tryptophan. The D gene is left open where the match is weak. Rows give clone size only sometimes, using once, few, many, or a class for an expanded clone.

CDR3 protein: CASSRSRAQPQHF
CDR3 DNA: TGTGCCAGTAGTAGGTCCAGGGCCCAGCCCCAGCATTTT
CDR3 length: 13
D gene: NA
clone size: few
V gene: TRBV19
J gene: TRBJ1-5

CDR3 protein: CASSRDPIHEQFF
CDR3 DNA: TGTGCCAGCAGCCGGGACCCAATACATGAGCAGTTCTTC
CDR3 length: 13
D gene: NA
clone size: many
V gene: TRBV7-9
J gene: TRBJ2-1

CDR3 protein: CASSSRASSYNEQFF
CDR3 DNA: TGTGCCAGTAGTTCTAGAGCCAGCTCCTACAATGAGCAGTTCTTC
CDR3 length: 15
D gene: NA
clone size: many
V gene: TRBV19
J gene: TRBJ2-1

CDR3 protein: CASSLGGSDTQYF
CDR3 DNA: TGTGCCAGCAGCTTAGGGGGGTCAGATACGCAGTATTTT
CDR3 length: 13
D gene: NA
clone size: many
V gene: TRBV11-3
J gene: TRBJ2-3

CDR3 protein: CASSRSGDPYNEQFF
CDR3 DNA: TGTGCCAGCAGCCGGAGCGGGGATCCCTACAATGAGCAGTTCTTC
CDR3 length: 15
D gene: TRBD2
clone size: many
V gene: TRBV7-2
J gene: TRBJ2-1

CDR3 protein: CASSYGGSNTGELFF
CDR3 DNA: TGTGCCAGCAGTTACGGGGGGTCGAACACCGGGGAGCTGTTTTTT
CDR3 length: 15
D gene: NA
clone size: many
V gene: TRBV6-6
J gene: TRBJ2-2

CDR3 protein: CASSVGGRRGGEQYF
CDR3 DNA: TGTGCCAGCAGCGTAGGGGGTCGGAGGGGTGGGGAGCAGTACTTC
CDR3 length: 15
D gene: NA
clone size: NA
V gene: TRBV9
J gene: TRBJ2-7

CDR3 protein: CASTYSGTGGDTQYF
CDR3 DNA: TGTGCCAGCACCTACTCCGGGACAGGGGGAGATACGCAGTATTTT
CDR3 length: 15
D gene: TRBD1
clone size: many
V gene: TRBV9
J gene: TRBJ2-3

CDR3 protein: CASTPFIAGGPGNEQFF
CDR3 DNA: TGTGCCAGCACCCCCTTCATAGCGGGGGGGCCGGGCAATGAGCAGTTCTTC
CDR3 length: 17
D gene: TRBD2
clone size: many
V gene: TRBV7-9
J gene: TRBJ2-1

CDR3 protein: CASSQGTVSPLHF
CDR3 DNA: TGTGCCAGCAGCCAAGGGACGGTTTCACCCCTCCACTTT
CDR3 length: 13
D gene: NA
clone size: many
V gene: TRBV7-9
J gene: TRBJ1-6

CDR3 protein: CATSRVGTGGNQPQHF
CDR3 DNA: TGTGCCACCAGCAGAGTCGGGACAGGAGGAAATCAGCCCCAGCATTTT
CDR3 length: 16
D gene: TRBD1
clone size: many
V gene: TRBV15
J gene: TRBJ1-5

CDR3 protein: CASRPPTGTYEQYF
CDR3 DNA: TGTGCCAGTAGACCCCCGACGGGAACCTACGAGCAGTACTTC
CDR3 length: 14
D gene: NA
clone size: few
V gene: TRBV19
J gene: TRBJ2-7

CDR3 protein: CASSASSSYEQYF
CDR3 DNA: TGTGCCAGCAGCGCATCCAGCTCCTACGAGCAGTACTTC
CDR3 length: 13
D gene: NA
clone size: many
V gene: TRBV7-9
J gene: TRBJ2-7

CDR3 protein: CASSLLTSGGWADTQYF
CDR3 DNA: TGTGCCAGCAGCTTGTTAACTAGCGGGGGTTGGGCAGATACGCAGTATTTT
CDR3 length: 17
D gene: TRBD2
clone size: many
V gene: TRBV5-5
J gene: TRBJ2-3

CDR3 protein: CASGGVSYEQYF
CDR3 DNA: TGTGCCAGCGGCGGAGTCTCCTACGAGCAGTACTTC
CDR3 length: 12
D gene: NA
clone size: many
V gene: TRBV12-3/TRBV12-4
J gene: TRBJ2-7

CDR3 protein: CASRLGRANEQFF
CDR3 DNA: TGTGCCAGTCGACTAGGTCGTGCCAATGAGCAGTTCTTC
CDR3 length: 13
D gene: NA
clone size: few
V gene: TRBV19
J gene: TRBJ2-1

CDR3 protein: CASSFVGGGGDEQFF
CDR3 DNA: TGTGCCAGCAGTTTCGTAGGCGGGGGGGGGGATGAGCAGTTCTTC
CDR3 length: 15
D gene: TRBD2
clone size: NA
V gene: TRBV12-3/TRBV12-4
J gene: TRBJ2-1

CDR3 protein: CASSQGDVDEQFF
CDR3 DNA: TGCGCCAGCAGCCAAGGGGACGTTGATGAGCAGTTCTTC
CDR3 length: 13
D gene: NA
clone size: few
V gene: TRBV5-1
J gene: TRBJ2-1

CDR3 protein: CASSLGGLLTGELFF
CDR3 DNA: TGTGCCAGCAGTTTAGGGGGGCTACTCACCGGGGAGCTGTTTTTT
CDR3 length: 15
D gene: NA
clone size: many
V gene: TRBV27
J gene: TRBJ2-2

CDR3 protein: CASIPGSVNQPQHF
CDR3 DNA: TGTGCCAGCATTCCAGGGTCGGTCAACCAGCCCCAGCATTTT
CDR3 length: 14
D gene: NA
clone size: many
V gene: TRBV28
J gene: TRBJ1-5

CDR3 protein: CASSSSEMNTEAFF
CDR3 DNA: TGCGCCAGCAGCTCGAGTGAGATGAACACTGAAGCTTTCTTT
CDR3 length: 14
D gene: NA
clone size: many
V gene: TRBV5-1
J gene: TRBJ1-1

CDR3 protein: CASSTGQGALGYTF
CDR3 DNA: TGTGCCAGCAGCACAGGACAGGGGGCGCTTGGCTACACCTTC
CDR3 length: 14
D gene: TRBD1
clone size: many
V gene: TRBV7-2
J gene: TRBJ1-2

CDR3 protein: CASSFSKPGELFF
CDR3 DNA: TGTGCCAGCAGTTTTTCGAAACCCGGGGAGCTGTTTTTT
CDR3 length: 13
D gene: NA
clone size: many
V gene: TRBV7-3
J gene: TRBJ2-2

CDR3 protein: CASSALALGGEQFF
CDR3 DNA: TGTGCCAGCTCAGCCCTAGCTCTCGGGGGGGAGCAGTTCTTC
CDR3 length: 14
D gene: TRBD2
clone size: few
V gene: TRBV18
J gene: TRBJ2-1

CDR3 protein: CASSQGLAGADETQYF
CDR3 DNA: TGTGCCAGCAGCCAAGGACTAGCGGGGGCGGACGAGACCCAGTACTTC
CDR3 length: 16
D gene: TRBD2
clone size: many
V gene: TRBV4-2
J gene: TRBJ2-5

CDR3 protein: CASSPYPAGGNNSPLHF
CDR3 DNA: TGTGCCAGCAGCCCCTATCCGGCAGGGGGTAATAATTCACCCCTCCACTTT
CDR3 length: 17
D gene: TRBD1
clone size: many
V gene: TRBV12-3/TRBV12-4
J gene: TRBJ1-6

CDR3 protein: CASSQDHQVQLGYTF
CDR3 DNA: TGCGCCAGCAGCCAAGATCATCAGGTCCAACTTGGCTACACCTTC
CDR3 length: 15
D gene: NA
clone size: NA
V gene: TRBV4-3
J gene: TRBJ1-2

CDR3 protein: CASSWGGTATNEKLFF
CDR3 DNA: TGTGCCAGCAGCTGGGGCGGGACCGCAACTAATGAAAAACTGTTTTTT
CDR3 length: 16
D gene: NA
clone size: NA
V gene: TRBV7-9
J gene: TRBJ1-4

CDR3 protein: CASSYLGVGYGYTF
CDR3 DNA: TGTGCCAGCAGTTACCTTGGTGTGGGCTATGGCTACACCTTC
CDR3 length: 14
D gene: NA
clone size: few
V gene: TRBV6-5
J gene: TRBJ1-2

CDR3 protein: CSASQTSGGITGETQYF
CDR3 DNA: TGCAGTGCCAGCCAGACTAGCGGGGGAATTACGGGGGAGACCCAGTACTTC
CDR3 length: 17
D gene: TRBD2
clone size: few
V gene: TRBV20-1
J gene: TRBJ2-5

CDR3 protein: CASSDAGRAKETQYF
CDR3 DNA: TGTGCCAGCAGTGATGCCGGCCGGGCGAAAGAGACCCAGTACTTC
CDR3 length: 15
D gene: NA
clone size: few
V gene: TRBV25-1
J gene: TRBJ2-5